The 28 T cell receptor beta chains below were found in one sample sequenced in a study of blood T cells in healthy people across ages. The second PCR ran roughly 6 to 12 cycles with a sample-barcoded 5' primer and J-beta primers. TCRdb analysed the 5' RACE reads with MiXCR anew, one entry per CDR3 protein. The sample has over 1,500,000 distinct CDR3 sequences; approximately 39% are singletons. Sequencing input: blood. All receptors come from a human donor in good health.

The chain employs TRBV20-1 and TRBJ2-4; 9 bases match TRBD1. TRBJ2-5 explains the end of the DNA better; the J call may be wrong. This CDR3 is built from 12 residues. CDR1 DFQATT and CDR2 SNEGSKA come from the germline V gene (reference sequence). Here the CDR3 DNA reads TGCAGTATAAACAGGGGGCTGGAGACCCAGTACTTC. It codes for CSINRGLETQYF.

This clonotype came up a few times. The gene calls are TRBV29-1 and TRBJ2-5; 8 bases match TRBD2. Trimming removed 5 bases from V and 6 bases from J; junction bases left unmatched: 5. CDR1 is SQVTM, CDR2 ANQGSEA, per germline. There are 12 residues in the CDR3. In DNA, the CDR3 is TGCAGCGTTCAACGGGAGGGGAAGACCCAGTACTTC. It specifies CSVQREGKTQYF.

This rearrangement joins TRBV11-3 to TRBJ1-2, with D possibly being TRBD1 (5 bases). This CDR3 has 15 residues. CDR1 and CDR2 (germline): SGHNT, YENEEA. The V end lost 5 bases, the J end lost 7 bases, and 20 bases lay between the germline ends. The CDR3 loop is CASSHPTSKGLGYTF. In nucleotides, the CDR3 is TGTGCCAGCAGCCATCCCACCTCCAAGGGGCTTGGCTACACCTTC.

The CDR3 DNA follows: TGTGCCAGCAGCTTAGCGCGTTACGGGACTACCACAGATACGCAGTATTTT. Protein sequence: CASSLARYGTTTDTQYF. The chain carries TRBV7-9 and TRBJ2-3, with 7 bases identical to TRBD2. Trimming removed 0 bases from V and 2 bases from J; junction bases left unmatched: 8. The CDR3 extends over 17 amino acids. CDR1 is SEHNR, CDR2 FQNEAQ, per germline (reference sequence).

This chain joins TRBV7-2 and TRBJ1-5, with D unclear. With 1 base removed from V and 6 bases from J, the gap between germline ends came to 13 bases. This CDR3 region has 15 residues. CDR1 is SGHTA, CDR2 FQGNSA, per germline. CDR3 DNA: TGTGCCAGCAGCTTAGTGCCTGAGGGATTTCAGCCCCAGCATTTT. This sequence encodes CASSLVPEGFQPQHF.

V and J are TRBV7-8 and TRBJ2-3; no clear D. Deletions cut 0 bases from V and 6 bases from J, with 10 bases between. Germline assignment: CDR1 SGHVS and CDR2 FQNEAQ. The CDR3 loop spans 14 amino acids. The CDR3 spells CASSLALLADTQYF. As DNA, the CDR3 is TGTGCCAGCAGCTTAGCCCTTTTGGCCGATACGCAGTATTTT.

With respect to this clonotype: The junction does not match germline at one end; this may be a read error. V and J are TRBV28 and TRBJ2-7, with D tentatively TRBD1 (5 bases). The CDR3 is 15 amino acids. Per germline, CDR1 MDHEN and CDR2 SYDVKM. DNA for the CDR3: TGTGCCAACAGTTACCTTTCCGACAGAAGTTACGAGCAGTACTTC. Its translation: CANSYLSDRSYEQYF.

The V and J genes are TRBV25-1 and TRBJ1-5; D remains ambiguous. Looked up from germline, CDR1 is MGHDK and CDR2 is SYGVNS. V lost 1 base, J lost 2 bases, and 3 bases lay in between. The CDR3 is made up of 13 amino acids. The CDR3, as DNA: TGTGCCAGCAGTGAATTGGGCAATCAGCCCCAGCATTTT. Its protein product is CASSELGNQPQHF. Variable domain in full (rest from reference TRBV25-1 and TRBJ1-5): EADIYQTPRYLVIGTGKKITLECSQTMGHDKMYWYQQDPGMELHLIHYSYGVNSTEKGDLSSESTVSRIRTEHFPLTLESARPSHTSQYLCASSELGNQPQHFGDGTRLSIL.

This clonotype was seen a handful of times. The chain has TRBV29-1 and TRBJ2-5; perhaps D is TRBD1 or TRBD2 (5 bases each). Trimming cost V 7 bases and J 4 bases, with 19 bases left between them. CDR1 is SQVTM, CDR2 ANQGSEA, per germline. This CDR3 comprises 14 residues. DNA of the CDR3: TGCAGCGCCCTCACCGCGTGGGACCCAGAGACCCAGTACTTC. Residues: CSALTAWDPETQYF.

The genes are TRBV6-1 and TRBJ2-5; possible D gene TRBD1, 5 bases. The germline V gene has CDR1 MNHNS and CDR2 SASEGT. V was shortened by 7 bases and J by 4 bases, with 16 bases between the two germline ends. CDR3 length equals 14 residues. This CDR3 is CASTQARVRETQYF. The CDR3 coding sequence is TGTGCCAGCACCCAGGCCAGGGTTAGAGAGACCCAGTACTTC.

On this clonotype: This is likely a read error, given that the CDR3 carries no conserved phenylalanine or tryptophan at its end. The limits of the CDR3 on the DNA are not certain, so only TCRdb's listed CDR3 is given. This sequence joins TRBV20-1 and TRBJ1-2. A total of 17 residues make up the CDR3, ends included. From germline, CDR1 is DFQATT and CDR2 SNEGSKA (reference sequence). CDR3 sequence: CSATHVREQQANYGYTC.

The rearrangement uses TRBV20-1 and TRBJ1-2; possibly TRBD1 for D (6 bases). There are 13 residues in the CDR3. Germline loops: CDR1 DFQATT, CDR2 SNEGSKA (reference sequence). The V end was cut by 1 base, the J end by 4 bases, with 10 bases between. The CDR3 loop reads CSARVSRGYGYTF. CDR3 sequence (DNA): TGCAGTGCTAGAGTAAGCAGGGGCTATGGCTACACCTTC.

J is TRBJ2-3 and V is TRBV7-3; D gene ambiguous. Trimming stripped 5 bases from V and 6 bases from J, with 15 bases between. There are 14 residues in the CDR3. Germline V lookup: CDR1 SGHTA, CDR2 FQGTGA. CDR3: CASSPGNGPDTQYF. CDR3 DNA sequence: TGTGCCAGCAGCCCCGGTAATGGACCGGATACGCAGTATTTT. Based on the CDR3 plus reference TRBV7-3 and TRBJ2-3, the full variable domain is GAGVSQTPSNKVTEKGKYVELRCDPISGHTALYWYRQSLGQGPEFLIYFQGTGAADDSGLPNDRFFAVRPEGSVSTLKIQRTERGDSAVYLCASSPGNGPDTQYFGPGTRLTVL.

V and J are TRBV7-7 and TRBJ2-1, with D possibly being TRBD1 or TRBD2 (7 bases each). Germline values: CDR1 SSHAT, CDR2 FNYEAQ (reference sequence). V dropped 1 base and J dropped 3 bases, with 13 bases sitting between them. The CDR3 spans 16 residues. CDR3 nucleotides: TGTGCCAGCAGCTTAGAGCGGGACAGCCTCTACAATGAGCAGTTCTTC. This sequence encodes CASSLERDSLYNEQFF.

In its sample, this clonotype was seen a few times. The rearrangement joins TRBV7-6 to TRBJ2-5, with 12 bases that match TRBD2. The germline V gene encodes CDR1 SGHVS and CDR2 FNYEAQ. Unmatched junction bases numbered 2, after V lost 1 base and J lost 2 bases. This CDR3 has 16 residues. The CDR3: CASSLELAGGQETQYF. Here the CDR3 DNA reads TGTGCCAGCAGCTTAGAACTAGCGGGGGGACAAGAGACCCAGTACTTC.

This chain uses TRBV27 with TRBJ2-7; no clear D. V was trimmed by 3 bases and J by 2 bases, leaving 8 bases between them. CDR1 and CDR2 (germline): MNHEY, SMNVEV (reference sequence). CDR3 size: 13 residues. The CDR3 sequence: CASSFLPTYEQYF. The DNA for the CDR3 is TGTGCCAGCAGTTTCCTCCCTACCTACGAGCAGTACTTC.

This chain joins TRBV7-9 and TRBJ1-2; 7 bases fit TRBD1. In germline, CDR1 is SEHNR, CDR2 FQNEAQ (reference sequence). With V trimmed by 5 bases and J by 0 bases, 6 bases remained unmatched. This CDR3 spans 15 amino acids. As DNA, the CDR3 is TGTGCCAGCAGCCAGGGACAGCCAGCTAACTATGGCTACACCTTC. The encoded protein is CASSQGQPANYGYTF. Based on the CDR3 plus reference TRBV7-9 and TRBJ1-2, the full variable domain is DTGVSQNPRHKITKRGQNVTFRCDPISEHNRLYWYRQTLGQGPEFLTYFQNEAQLEKSRLLSDRFSAERPKGSFSTLEIQRTEQGDSAMYLCASSQGQPANYGYTFGSGTRLTVV.

This clonotype was detected a few times. The gene calls are TRBV20-1 and TRBJ2-3; TRBD2 matches 10 bases. The CDR3 length is 13 residues. Trimming took 5 bases from V and 5 from J; bases not matched to a gene: 4. Germline loops: CDR1 DFQATT, CDR2 SNEGSKA (reference sequence). The CDR3 here is CSARTSGLDTQYF. The CDR3 region has the DNA TGCAGTGCTCGGACTAGCGGATTAGATACGCAGTATTTT.

The sample holds a few counts of this clonotype. DNA of the CDR3: TGTGCTAACCAGGGGGACAACACAGATACGCAGTATTTT. It codes for CANQGDNTDTQYF. The chain recombines TRBV10-3 with TRBJ2-3; TRBD1 aligns across 7 bases. Germline lookup yields CDR1 ENHRY and CDR2 SYGVKD. CDR3 length: 13 residues.

The chain joins TRBV20-1 to TRBJ1-5; D is unclear. Germline loops: CDR1 DFQATT, CDR2 SNEGSKA (reference sequence). V was clipped by 1 base and J by 9 bases, with 13 bases between them. This CDR3 has 13 amino acids. CDR3 loop: CSARVDGAGPQHF. The CDR3 coding sequence is TGCAGTGCTAGAGTCGACGGCGCGGGGCCCCAGCATTTT.

This CDR3 is CATSRDRGGFGYTF. The CDR3 DNA follows: TGTGCCACCAGCAGAGACAGGGGCGGCTTTGGCTACACCTTC. V is TRBV15 and J is TRBJ1-2; possibly TRBD1 for D (6 bases). The length of the CDR3 is 14 residues. Germline V gene data show CDR1 as LNHNV and CDR2 as YYDKDF (reference sequence). The V end was cut by 0 bases, the J end by 7 bases, with 12 bases between. Complete variable domain (other parts from reference TRBV15 and TRBJ1-2): DAMVIQNPRYQVTQFGKPVTLSCSQTLNHNVMYWYQQKSSQAPKLLFHYYDKDFNNEADTPDNFQSRRPNTSFCFLDIRSPGLGDTAMYLCATSRDRGGFGYTFGSGTRLTVV.

This clonotype was counted many times. CDR3 sequence: CASSPGGQGETQYF. The DNA of the CDR3 is TGCGCCAGCAGCCCGGGGGGGCAGGGAGAGACCCAGTACTTC. The rearrangement uses TRBV4-3 and TRBJ2-5; 8 bases fit TRBD2. V was pared by 4 bases and J by 4 bases, with 5 bases of the junction left unmatched. The CDR3 extends over 14 amino acids. The V gene's germline CDR1 is LGHNA and CDR2 YSLEER.

This clonotype showed up just a few times. The V gene is TRBV24-1, the J gene TRBJ2-7; 11 bases fit TRBD2. Germline V CDR1 and CDR2: KGHDR, SFDVKD. The CDR3 is 16 residues long. The V gene end was trimmed by 4 bases and the J gene end by 1 base; junction bases not matched to a gene: 5. The CDR3 loop reads CATSESGTSGSYEQYF. The CDR3 nucleotides read TGTGCCACCAGTGAATCCGGGACTAGCGGTTCCTACGAGCAGTACTTC.

This clonotype appeared many times. Compared with germline, one end of the junction differs, possibly owing to a read error. This chain's CDR3 is CASSLESGQGTQYF. As DNA, the CDR3 is TGTGCCAGCAGCTTAGAGAGCGGACAAGGGACCCAGTACTTC. This chain connects TRBV7-2 to TRBJ2-5, with D perhaps TRBD1 or TRBD2 (5 bases each). The V gene's germline CDR1 is SGHTA and CDR2 FQGNSA. This CDR3 is built from 14 residues.

V is TRBV28 and J is TRBJ2-5; possible D gene TRBD2, 6 bases. Trimming pared 6 bases from V and 4 bases from J, leaving 21 bases between. CDR3 length: 16 residues. Germline V gene sequence: CDR1 MDHEN, CDR2 SYDVKM. The CDR3 region is CASRTRLERQVETQYF. The DNA for the CDR3 is TGTGCCAGCAGGACTAGACTAGAGCGGCAGGTAGAGACCCAGTACTTC.

In this sample, this clonotype turned up a few times. This sequence joins TRBV7-3 and TRBJ2-3; TRBD2 might be the D (5 bases). V lost 6 bases, J lost 5 bases, and 12 bases lay in between. This CDR3 has 13 residues. Germline CDR1 is SGHTA and CDR2 is FQGTGA. CDR3 nucleotide sequence: TGTGCCAGCAGTTTGAGGGAAGGAGATACGCAGTATTTT. Translated, it gives CASSLREGDTQYF.

This chain joins TRBV10-3 and TRBJ2-1; TRBD2 is a possible D gene (6 bases). Germline V lookup: CDR1 ENHRY, CDR2 SYGVKD. The CDR3 runs 16 residues. V dropped 6 bases and J dropped 3 bases, with 18 bases sitting between them. CDR3 sequence: CAIRGGQGGNYNEQFF. The CDR3 DNA reads as TGTGCCATCAGGGGGGGTCAGGGAGGTAACTACAATGAGCAGTTCTTC.

The table lists this clonotype with a few counts. The chain links TRBV29-1 to TRBJ2-7; 7 bases line up with TRBD2. The CDR3 spans 16 residues. With 3 bases clipped from V and 0 bases from J, the junction kept 11 bases outside the gene matches. Germline CDR1 and CDR2: SQVTM and ANQGSEA. CDR3 protein: CSVDRPGGEGSYEQYF. The CDR3 region has the DNA TGCAGCGTTGATAGACCTGGAGGGGAGGGCTCCTACGAGCAGTACTTC.